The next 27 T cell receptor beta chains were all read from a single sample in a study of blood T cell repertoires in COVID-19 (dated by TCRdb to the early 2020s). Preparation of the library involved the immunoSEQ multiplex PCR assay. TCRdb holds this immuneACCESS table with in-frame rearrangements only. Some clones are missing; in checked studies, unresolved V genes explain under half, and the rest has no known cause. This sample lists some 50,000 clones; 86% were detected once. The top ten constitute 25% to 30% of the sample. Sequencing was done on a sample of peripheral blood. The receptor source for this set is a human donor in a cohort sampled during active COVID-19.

The CDR3 bases are TGTGCCATCACAAAGGGGGGGGGTTACAATGAGCAGTTCTTC. Encoded protein: CAITKGGGYNEQFF. This rearrangement joins TRBV10-3 to TRBJ2-1, with D possibly being TRBD2 (7 bases). CDR3 length: 14 residues. Per germline, CDR1 ENHRY and CDR2 SYGVKD. V gave up 7 bases and J gave up 4 bases, with 14 bases separating them.

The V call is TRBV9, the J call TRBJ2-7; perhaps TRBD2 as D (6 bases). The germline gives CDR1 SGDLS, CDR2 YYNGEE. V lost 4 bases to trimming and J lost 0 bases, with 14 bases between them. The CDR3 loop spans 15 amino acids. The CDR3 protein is CASSSRDSSSYEQYF. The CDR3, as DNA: TGTGCCAGCAGCAGCCGGGACTCGAGCTCCTACGAGCAGTACTTC.

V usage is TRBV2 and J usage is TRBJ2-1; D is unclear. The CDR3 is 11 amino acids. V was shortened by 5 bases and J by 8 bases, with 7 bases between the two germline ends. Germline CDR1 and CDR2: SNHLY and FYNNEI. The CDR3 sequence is CASSSGYEQFF. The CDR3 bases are TGTGCCAGCAGTAGTGGCTATGAGCAGTTCTTC. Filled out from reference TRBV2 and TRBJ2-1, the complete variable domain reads EPEVTQTPSHQVTQMGQEVILRCVPISNHLYFYWYRQILGQKVEFLVSFYNNEISEKSEIFDDQFSVERPDGSNFTLKIRSTKLEDSAMYFCASSSGYEQFFGPGTRLTVL.

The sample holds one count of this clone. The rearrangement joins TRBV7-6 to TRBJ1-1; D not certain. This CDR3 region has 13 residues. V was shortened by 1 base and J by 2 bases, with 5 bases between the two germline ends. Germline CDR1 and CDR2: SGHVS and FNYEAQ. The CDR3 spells CASSLGANTEAFF. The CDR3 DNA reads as TGTGCCAGCAGCTTAGGGGCCAACACTGAAGCTTTCTTT.

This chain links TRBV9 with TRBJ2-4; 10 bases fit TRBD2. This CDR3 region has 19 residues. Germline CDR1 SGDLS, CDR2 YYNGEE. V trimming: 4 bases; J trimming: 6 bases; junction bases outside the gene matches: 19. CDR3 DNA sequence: TGTGCCAGCAGCCGTACGCGCGGGCTAGCGGGAGCCGCGGGAAACATTCAGTACTTC. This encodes CASSRTRGLAGAAGNIQYF.

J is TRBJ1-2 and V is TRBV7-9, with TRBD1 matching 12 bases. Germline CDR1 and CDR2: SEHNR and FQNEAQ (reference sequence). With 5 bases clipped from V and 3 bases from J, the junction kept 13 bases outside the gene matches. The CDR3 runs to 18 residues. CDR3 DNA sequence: TGTGCCAGCAGCCCCGGGACAGGGGGCAGATATCGGGACTATGGCTACACCTTC. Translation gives CASSPGTGGRYRDYGYTF.

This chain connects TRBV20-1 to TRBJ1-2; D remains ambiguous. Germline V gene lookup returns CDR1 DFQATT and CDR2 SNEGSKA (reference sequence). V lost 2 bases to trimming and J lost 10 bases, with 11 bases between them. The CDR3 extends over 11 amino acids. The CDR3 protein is CSARSREIYTF. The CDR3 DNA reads TGCAGTGCTAGATCCCGCGAGATCTACACCTTC.

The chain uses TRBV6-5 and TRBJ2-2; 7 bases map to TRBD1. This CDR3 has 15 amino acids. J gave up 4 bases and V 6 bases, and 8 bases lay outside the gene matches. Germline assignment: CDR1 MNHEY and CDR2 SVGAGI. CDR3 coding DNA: TGTGCCAGCAGGATAGACAGGGTCCCCACCGGGGAGCTGTTTTTT. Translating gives CASRIDRVPTGELFF.

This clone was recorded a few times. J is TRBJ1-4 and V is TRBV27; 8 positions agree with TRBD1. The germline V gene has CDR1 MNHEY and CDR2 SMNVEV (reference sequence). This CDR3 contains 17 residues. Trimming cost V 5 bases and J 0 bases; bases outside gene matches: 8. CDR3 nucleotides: TGTGCCAGCAGTCCCCGACAGGGGCCCACAACTAATGAAAAACTGTTTTTT. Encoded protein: CASSPRQGPTTNEKLFF.

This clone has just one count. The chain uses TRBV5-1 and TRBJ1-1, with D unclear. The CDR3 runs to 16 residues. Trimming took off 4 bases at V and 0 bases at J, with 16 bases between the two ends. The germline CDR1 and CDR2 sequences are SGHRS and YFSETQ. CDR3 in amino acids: CASSETGGLMNTEAFF. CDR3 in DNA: TGCGCCAGCAGCGAGACGGGAGGTCTGATGAACACTGAAGCTTTCTTT.

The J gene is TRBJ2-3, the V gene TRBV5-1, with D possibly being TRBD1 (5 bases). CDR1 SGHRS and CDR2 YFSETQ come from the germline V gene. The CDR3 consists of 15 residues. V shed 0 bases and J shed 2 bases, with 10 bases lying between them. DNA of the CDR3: TGCGCCAGCAGCTTGGGACAGTACTTCACAGATACGCAGTATTTT. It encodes CASSLGQYFTDTQYF.

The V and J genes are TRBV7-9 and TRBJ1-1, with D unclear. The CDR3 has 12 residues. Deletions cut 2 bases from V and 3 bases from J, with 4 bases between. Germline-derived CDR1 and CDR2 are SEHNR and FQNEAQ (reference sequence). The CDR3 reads CASSLRDTEAFF. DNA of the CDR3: TGTGCCAGCAGCTTACGAGACACTGAAGCTTTCTTT.

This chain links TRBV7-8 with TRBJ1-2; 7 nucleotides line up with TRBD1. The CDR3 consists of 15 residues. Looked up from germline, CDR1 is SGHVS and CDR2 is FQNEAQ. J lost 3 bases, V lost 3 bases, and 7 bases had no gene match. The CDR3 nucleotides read TGTGCCAGCAGCTTGTCAATACAGGGGTACTATGGCTACACCTTC. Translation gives CASSLSIQGYYGYTF.

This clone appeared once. CDR3: CASSDGTSLDTQYF. For the CDR3, the DNA is TGTGCCAGCAGTGACGGGACATCGCTGGATACGCAGTATTTT. The J gene is TRBJ2-3, the V gene TRBV2; tentative D call: TRBD1 (6 bases). Trimming removed 3 bases at V and 6 bases at J, with 13 bases between. The CDR3 totals 14 residues. The V gene's germline CDR1 is SNHLY and CDR2 FYNNEI. Combining the CDR3 with reference TRBV2 and TRBJ2-3 gives the whole variable domain EPEVTQTPSHQVTQMGQEVILRCVPISNHLYFYWYRQILGQKVEFLVSFYNNEISEKSEIFDDQFSVERPDGSNFTLKIRSTKLEDSAMYFCASSDGTSLDTQYFGPGTRLTVL.

The chain's CDR3 is CAIFSGTGTPSLNYGYTF. The CDR3 nucleotides read TGTGCCATTTTTTCCGGGACAGGGACCCCCTCTTTAAACTATGGCTACACCTTC. The rearrangement links TRBV10-3 to TRBJ1-2; 9 nucleotides align to TRBD1. Trimming at V came to 9 bases and at J to 2 bases, leaving 19 bases not matched to a gene. This CDR3 is built from 18 residues. Germline V gene lookup returns CDR1 ENHRY and CDR2 SYGVKD.

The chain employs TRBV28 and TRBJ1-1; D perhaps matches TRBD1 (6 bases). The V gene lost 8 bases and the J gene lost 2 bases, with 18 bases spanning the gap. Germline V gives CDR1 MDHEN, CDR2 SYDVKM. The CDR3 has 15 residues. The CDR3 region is CASSKRRGHNTEAFF. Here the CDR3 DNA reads TGTGCCAGCTCAAAACGTAGGGGACATAACACTGAAGCTTTCTTT.

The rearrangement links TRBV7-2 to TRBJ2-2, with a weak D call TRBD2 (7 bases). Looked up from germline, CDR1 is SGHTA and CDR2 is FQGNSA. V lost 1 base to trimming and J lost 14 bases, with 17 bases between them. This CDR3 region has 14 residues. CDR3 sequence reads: CASSLGMGSGGLFF. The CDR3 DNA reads TGTGCCAGCAGCTTAGGGATGGGATCGGGGGGCCTGTTTTTT.

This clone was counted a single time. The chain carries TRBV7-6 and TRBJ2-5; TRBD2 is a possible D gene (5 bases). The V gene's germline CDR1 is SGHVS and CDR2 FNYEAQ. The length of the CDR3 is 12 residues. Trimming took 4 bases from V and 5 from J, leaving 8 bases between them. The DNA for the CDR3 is TGTGCCAGCAGCTCTTCGGGGGAGACCCAGTACTTC. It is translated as CASSSSGETQYF.

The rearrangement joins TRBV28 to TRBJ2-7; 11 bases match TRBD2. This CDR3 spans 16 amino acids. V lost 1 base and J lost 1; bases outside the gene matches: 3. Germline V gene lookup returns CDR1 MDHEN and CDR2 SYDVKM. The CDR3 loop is CASSLFLAGGSYEQYF. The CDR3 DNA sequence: TGTGCCAGCAGTTTATTTTTAGCGGGAGGGTCCTACGAGCAGTACTTC.

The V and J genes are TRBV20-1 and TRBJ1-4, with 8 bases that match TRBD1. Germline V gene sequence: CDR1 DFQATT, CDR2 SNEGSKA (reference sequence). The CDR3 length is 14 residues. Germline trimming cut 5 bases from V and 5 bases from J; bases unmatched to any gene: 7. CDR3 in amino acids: CSARDRTGNEKLFF. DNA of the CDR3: TGCAGTGCTCGTGATCGGACAGGGAATGAAAAACTGTTTTTT.

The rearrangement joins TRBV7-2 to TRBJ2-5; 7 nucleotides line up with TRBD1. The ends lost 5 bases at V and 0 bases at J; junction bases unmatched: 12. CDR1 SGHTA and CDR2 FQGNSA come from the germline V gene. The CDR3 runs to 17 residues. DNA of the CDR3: TGTGCCAGCAGCGAAGTTCGGGGCAGGGGGTACCAAGAGACCCAGTACTTC. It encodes CASSEVRGRGYQETQYF.

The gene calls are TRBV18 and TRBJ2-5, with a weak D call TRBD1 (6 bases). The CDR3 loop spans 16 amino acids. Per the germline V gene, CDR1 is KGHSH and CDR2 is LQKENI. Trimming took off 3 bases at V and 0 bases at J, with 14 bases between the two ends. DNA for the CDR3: TGTGCCAGCTCACCCCCGACAGGTGCTTACCAAGAGACCCAGTACTTC. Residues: CASSPPTGAYQETQYF. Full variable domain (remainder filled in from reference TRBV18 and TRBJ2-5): NAGVMQNPRHLVRRRGQEARLRCSPMKGHSHVYWYRQLPEEGLKFMVYLQKENIIDESGMPKERFSAEFPKEGPSILRIQQVVRGDSAAYFCASSPPTGAYQETQYFGPGTRLLVL.

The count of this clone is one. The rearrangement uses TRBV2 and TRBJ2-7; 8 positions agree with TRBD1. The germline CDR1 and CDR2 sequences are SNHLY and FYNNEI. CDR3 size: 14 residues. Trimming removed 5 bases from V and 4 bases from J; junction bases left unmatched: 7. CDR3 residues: CASSTGTGKYEQYF. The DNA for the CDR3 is TGTGCCAGCAGTACCGGGACAGGTAAATACGAGCAGTACTTC.

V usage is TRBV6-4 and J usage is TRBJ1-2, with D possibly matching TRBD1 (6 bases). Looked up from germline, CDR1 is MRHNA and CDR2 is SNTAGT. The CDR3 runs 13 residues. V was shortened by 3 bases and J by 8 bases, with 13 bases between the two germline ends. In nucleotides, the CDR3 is TGTGCCAGCAGTGATTTGGCGGGGGGCGGCTACACCTTC. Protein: CASSDLAGGGYTF.

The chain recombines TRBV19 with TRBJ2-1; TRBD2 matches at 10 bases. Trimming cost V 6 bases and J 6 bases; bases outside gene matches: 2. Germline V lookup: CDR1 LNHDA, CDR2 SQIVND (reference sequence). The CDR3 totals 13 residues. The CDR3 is CASRGTSANEQFF. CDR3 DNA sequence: TGTGCCAGTAGAGGGACTAGCGCCAATGAGCAGTTCTTC.

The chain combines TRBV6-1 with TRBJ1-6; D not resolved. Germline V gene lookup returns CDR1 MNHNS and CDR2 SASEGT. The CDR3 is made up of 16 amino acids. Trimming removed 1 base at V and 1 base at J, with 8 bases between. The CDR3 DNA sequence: TGTGCCAGCAGTGAAGTTTCGGGGTCCTATAATTCACCCCTCCACTTT. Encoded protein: CASSEVSGSYNSPLHF.

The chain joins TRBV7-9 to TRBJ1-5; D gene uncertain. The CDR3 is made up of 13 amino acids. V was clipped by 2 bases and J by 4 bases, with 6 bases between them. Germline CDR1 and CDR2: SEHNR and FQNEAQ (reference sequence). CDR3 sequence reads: CASSLTENQPQHF. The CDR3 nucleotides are TGTGCCAGCAGCTTAACAGAAAATCAGCCCCAGCATTTT.